This TCR beta chain emerged from a study of T cell repertoires in cytomegalovirus infection. Study as a whole: It can be stated that public TCR beta signatures indicated CMV infection as well as a matching HLA type.

TCRdb re-called the reads with MiXCR, one entry per CDR3 protein. The data show under 350,000 distinct CDR3 sequences, about a tenth seen once. From germline, CDR1 is LGHDT and CDR2 YNNKEL (reference sequence). This CDR3 has 13 amino acids. V lost 4 bases and J 4 bases, leaving 9 bases between the germline ends. Study findings and constraints: Ex vivo responses were dominated by HLA-C-restricted CMV-specific TCR beta clonotypes.

This clonotype was found a few times. The target antigen is unknown. V gene TRBV3-1 combines with J gene TRBJ2-3; D remains ambiguous. The TCR was taken from a human donor in good health (CMV status not recorded). Some clones in this sample may be carry-over from other donors' samples. Sequenced: PBMCs. The CDR3 nucleotides are TGTGCCAGCAGCCGATCCAGAGCAGATACGCAGTATTTT. It encodes CASSRSRADTQYF.